This passage covers 2 T cell receptor beta chains from one sample sequenced in a study of metastatic and nonmetastatic thyroid tumors. MiXCR re-clonotyped the PCR reads for TCRdb. The table shows about 7,600 clones, with 25% to 30% occurring only once. Patients underwent thyroid surgery, and none had received any treatment before it. The source material was adjacent normal tissue. These receptors were collected from a female donor with papillary thyroid cancer or a benign thyroid nodule (not recorded which). Some clones in this sample may be carry-over from other donors' samples.

In this sample, this clone is medium-sized. The chain employs TRBV2 and TRBJ2-5, with D unclear. Germline V lookup: CDR1 SNHLY, CDR2 FYNNEI. Between the trimmed V and J ends, which lost 8 bases and 4 bases, there was a span of 11 bases. The CDR3 contains 12 residues. CDR3 amino acids: CASRIHIETQYF. CDR3 nucleotide sequence: TGTGCCAGCCGCATCCACATAGAGACCCAGTACTTC. The full variable domain, with the rest looked up from reference TRBV2 and TRBJ2-5, is EPEVTQTPSHQVTQMGQEVILRCVPISNHLYFYWYRQILGQKVEFLVSFYNNEISEKSEIFDDQFSVERPDGSNFTLKIRSTKLEDSAMYFCASRIHIETQYFGPGTRLLVL.

The gene calls are TRBV20-1 and TRBJ1-2, with TRBD1 identical over 8 bases. V lost 4 bases, J lost 5 bases, and 9 bases stayed unmatched. Germline loops: CDR1 DFQATT, CDR2 SNEGSKA (reference sequence). CDR3 length: 14 residues. CDR3 residues: CSATLTGAGYGYTF. DNA of the CDR3: TGCAGTGCTACCCTGACAGGGGCGGGTTATGGCTACACCTTC.